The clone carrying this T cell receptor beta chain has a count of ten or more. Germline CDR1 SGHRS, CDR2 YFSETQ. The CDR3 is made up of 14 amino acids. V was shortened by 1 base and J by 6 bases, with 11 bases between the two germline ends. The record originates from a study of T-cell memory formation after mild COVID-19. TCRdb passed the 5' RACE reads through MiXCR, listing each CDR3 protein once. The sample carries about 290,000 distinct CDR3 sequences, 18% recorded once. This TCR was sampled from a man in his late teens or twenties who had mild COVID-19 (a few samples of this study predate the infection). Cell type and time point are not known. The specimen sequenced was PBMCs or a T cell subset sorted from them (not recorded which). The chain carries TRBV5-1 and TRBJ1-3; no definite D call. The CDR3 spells CASSLYVRSNTIYF. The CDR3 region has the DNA TGCGCCAGCAGCTTGTATGTCAGGTCAAACACCATATATTTT.